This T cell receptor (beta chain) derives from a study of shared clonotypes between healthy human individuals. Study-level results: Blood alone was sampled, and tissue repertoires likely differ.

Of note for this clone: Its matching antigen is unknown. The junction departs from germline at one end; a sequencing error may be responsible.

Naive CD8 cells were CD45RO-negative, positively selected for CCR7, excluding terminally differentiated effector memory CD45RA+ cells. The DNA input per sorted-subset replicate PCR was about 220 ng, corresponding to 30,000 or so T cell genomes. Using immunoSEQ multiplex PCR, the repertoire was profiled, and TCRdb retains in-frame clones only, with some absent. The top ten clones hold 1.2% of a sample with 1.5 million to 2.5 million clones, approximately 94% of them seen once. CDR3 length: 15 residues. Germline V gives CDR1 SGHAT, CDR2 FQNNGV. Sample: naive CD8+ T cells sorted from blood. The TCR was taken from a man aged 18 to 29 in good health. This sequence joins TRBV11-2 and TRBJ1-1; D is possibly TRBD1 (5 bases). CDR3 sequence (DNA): TGTGCCAGCAGCCTAGAATCAAGGGGCAGCACTGAAGCTTTCTTT. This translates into CASSLESRGSTEAFF.